Sequencing of this T cell receptor (beta chain) was carried out in a study of blood T cell repertoires in COVID-19. Across the study: From the United States, Italy and Spain came samples of acute and convalescent COVID-19. PBMCs, B-cell-depleted T cells, or T cells were the source of the cDNA or gDNA that made up the material.

Participants, 18 to 89 years old, spanned around 25 US areas. Categorization into cohorts depended on clinical history that participants reported. Germline CDR1 and CDR2: MRHNA and SNTAGT. V was clipped by 3 bases and J by 0 bases, with 6 bases between them. The CDR3 has 14 amino acids. Sequencing was performed with immunoSEQ multiplex PCR; in TCRdb, only in-frame clones are kept and a portion is missing. The data contain about 210,000 clones, approximately 80% of them seen just once; the ten biggest clones take up approximately 4.3%. What was sequenced was PBMCs or T cells enriched from blood (not recorded which). The clonotype was recovered from a man between 25 and 39 years old with acute COVID-19. J is TRBJ1-5 and V is TRBV6-4; D gene ambiguous. The CDR3 protein is CASSEQASNQPQHF. The CDR3 nucleotides read TGTGCCAGCAGTGAGCAGGCTAGCAATCAGCCCCAGCATTTT.